This T cell receptor (beta chain) was captured in a study of shared clonotypes between healthy human individuals. Deep was the level at which the assay was run. Each sorted subset replicate got 200 ng genomic DNA, around 29,000 genomes. Generated by immunoSEQ multiplex PCR, the TCRdb table keeps only in-frame clones and is missing some. The sample has about 2.2 million clones; 85% to 95% are singletons. Germline V lookup: CDR1 KGHSH, CDR2 LQKENI. V lost 9 bases and J lost 5, with 11 bases in between. This CDR3 region has 11 residues. The naive CD8 fraction comprised CD45RO-negative cells positively selected for CCR7 and excluded terminally differentiated effector memory CD45RA+ cells.

The V and J genes are TRBV18 and TRBJ2-7; a possible D gene is TRBD2 (6 bases). Input material: naive CD8+ T cells from PBMCs. This receptor was identified in a man between 18 and 29 years old in good health. Some clones in this sample may be carry-over from other donors' samples. CDR3 DNA: TGTGCCAGTCGGTGGGGGGACGAGCAGTACTTC. Encoded protein: CASRWGDEQYF. The full variable domain, rest sourced from reference TRBV18 and TRBJ2-7, is NAGVMQNPRHLVRRRGQEARLRCSPMKGHSHVYWYRQLPEEGLKFMVYLQKENIIDESGMPKERFSAEFPKEGPSILRIQQVVRGDSAAYFCASRWGDEQYFGPGTRLTVT.